The entry below describes one T cell receptor beta chain. There is no known antigen for this receptor. No qualities accompany the bases; no much larger clone lies one base away. Compared with germline, V lacks 5 bases and J lacks 4 bases; bases without a gene match: 5. The CDR3 contains 14 residues, cysteine and phenylalanine counted. The read is trimmed to its CDR3 DNA, 42 bases read in frame from base 1. CDR1 and CDR2 are drawn from the germline V gene: SGHTA, FQGNSA. This sample was taken from a study of OX40 agonist ivuxolimab in advanced cancers. In terms of the full investigation: Ivuxolimab, which targeted the costimulatory receptor OX40 (CD134), was an agonistic, fully human IgG2 monoclonal antibody. Intravenous ivuxolimab was administered to patients every 2 weeks at six dose levels: 0.01, 0.1, 0.3, 1.5, 3 and 10 mg/kg. Of the roughly 53 patients in dose escalation, about 20 had hepatocellular carcinoma, roughly 15 had melanoma, 9 had renal cell carcinoma and 9 had head and neck cancer. In the dose-escalation cohort, approximately 82% of patients were male, and the mean age was roughly 60 years with a range of roughly 20 to 80. Prior anti-PD-1, anti-PD-L1 or anti-CTLA-4 therapy was permitted, and checkpoint inhibitors had been received by approximately 39% of dose-escalation patients. Partial responses occurred in three dose-escalation patients: two with cutaneous melanoma and one with hepatocellular carcinoma. The purpose of peripheral TCRbeta sequencing was to test whether ivuxolimab changed TCR sequence diversity and led to clonal T-cell expansion. The paper describes the monotherapy dose-escalation part (N of about 52 patients) of the phase I trial of ivuxolimab.

Genomic DNA was extracted from sorted cells for sequencing of the TCRbeta CDR3 region. The immunoSEQ Assay was used for sequencing of TCRbeta CDR3 regions. The table comes from immuneACCESS by way of TCRdb, which keeps in-frame sequences with V and J called. Part of the clones is missing from these tables; in studies checked, under half for an unresolved V gene and the rest for unknown reasons. The sample table shows some 80,000 clones, and about 90% are seen once. The top ten clonotypes cover about 2.8% of the sample. The full study reports these points: Antigen specificity was not determined for the clonally expanded peripheral T cells. After ivuxolimab, CD8+ T cells had more expanded clones than CD4+ T cells on average. Low levels of normalized T-cell clonal expansion were also shown by some nonresponding patients. Partial responders in the 0.1-3.0 mg/kg groups had among the lowest normalized peripheral clonal expansion, especially among CD8+ T cells. At doses from 0.1 to 3.0 mg/kg, clonal expansion was seen in both CD4+ and CD8+ blood T cells between baseline and week 6.

The trial excluded patients who had a history of autoimmune disease or were on systemic immunosuppression. In every dose cohort, peripheral blood was drawn for TCR sequencing at baseline, cycle 4 day 1, and cycle 7 day 1. Samples were obtained from an open-label, multicenter, first-in-human phase I dose-escalation trial of ivuxolimab. Adults with locally advanced or metastatic melanoma, renal cell, hepatocellular, or head and neck squamous cell carcinoma were enrolled in the trial. Before TCR sequencing, CD4+ T cells and CD8+ T cells were sorted from peripheral blood as separate populations. The TCR was taken from an adult with an advanced solid tumor such as melanoma, head and neck, liver or kidney cancer. Here the chain combines TRBV7-2 and TRBJ2-3, with 8 middle bases fitting TRBD1. Material: CD4+ or CD8+ T cells sorted from blood, obtained in a trial of the OX40 agonist ivuxolimab. The CDR3 protein: CASSVDRGADTQYF. The DNA reads TGTGCCAGCAGCGTCGACAGGGGCGCAGATACGCAGTATTTT.